This TCR beta chain was found in a study of CD4 T cells in relation to SARS-CoV-2 and coronaviruses. Overall study context: No peptide or an HIV-1 Nef peptide pool served as negative control.

Unexposed donor CD4+ T cells date from about 2011-2018, before the COVID-19 pandemic. Isolation of CD4+ T cells took place after approximately eleven days in culture. Cells permitting, SARS-CoV-2 S/N and four cold-coronavirus spikes were tested on unexposed-donor CD4+ T cells. Each well had a few million PBMCs in around 5.3% human AB serum with IL-2. Generated by immunoSEQ multiplex PCR, the TCRdb table keeps only in-frame clones and is missing some. The data contain under 13,000 clones, approximately 74% of them singletons. Notes on this clone: What it recognizes is unknown.

Between the trimmed V and J ends, which lost 2 bases and 6 bases, there was a span of 20 bases. Germline assignment: CDR1 LGHNA and CDR2 YNFKEQ. The CDR3 consists of 16 residues. The chain links TRBV4-2 to TRBJ2-7; D could derive from TRBD1 or TRBD2 (5 bases each). The specimen was CD4+ T cells from PBMCs, cultured in vitro. This receptor was taken from a human donor in good health. The CDR3 bases are TGTGCCAGCAGCCAAACGGGGCTCCGTTTGACCCGCGAGCAGTACTTC. Protein: CASSQTGLRLTREQYF.